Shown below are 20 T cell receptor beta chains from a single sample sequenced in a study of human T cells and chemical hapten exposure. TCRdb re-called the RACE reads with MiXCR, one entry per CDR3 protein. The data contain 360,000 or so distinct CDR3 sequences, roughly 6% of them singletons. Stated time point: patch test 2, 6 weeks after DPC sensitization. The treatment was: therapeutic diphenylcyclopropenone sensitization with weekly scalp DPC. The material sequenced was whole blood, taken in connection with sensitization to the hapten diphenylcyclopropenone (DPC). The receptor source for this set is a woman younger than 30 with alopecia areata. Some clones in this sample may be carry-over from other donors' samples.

For the CDR3, the DNA is TGCAGTGCCCAGAAAGGGATACTGAGGGACACAGATACGCAGTATTTT. Translated: CSAQKGILRDTDTQYF. V gene TRBV20-1 combines with J gene TRBJ2-3, with a possible D match to TRBD2 (5 bases). The CDR3 runs to 16 residues. Germline CDR1 is DFQATT and CDR2 is SNEGSKA (reference sequence). Trimming took off 6 bases at V and 2 bases at J, with 21 bases between the two ends.

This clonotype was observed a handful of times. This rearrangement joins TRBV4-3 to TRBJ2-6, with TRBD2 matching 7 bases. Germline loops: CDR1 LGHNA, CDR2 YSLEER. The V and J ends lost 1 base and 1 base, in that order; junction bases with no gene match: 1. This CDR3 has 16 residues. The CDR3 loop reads CASSQGEGSGANVLTF. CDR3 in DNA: TGCGCCAGCAGCCAAGGGGAGGGGTCTGGGGCCAACGTCCTGACTTTC.

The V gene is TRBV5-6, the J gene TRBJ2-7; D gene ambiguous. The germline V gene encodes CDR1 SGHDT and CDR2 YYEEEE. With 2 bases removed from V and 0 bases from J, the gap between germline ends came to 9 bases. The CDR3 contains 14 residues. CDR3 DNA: TGTGCCAGCAGCTTTAGATATAACTCCTACGAGCAGTACTTC. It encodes CASSFRYNSYEQYF.

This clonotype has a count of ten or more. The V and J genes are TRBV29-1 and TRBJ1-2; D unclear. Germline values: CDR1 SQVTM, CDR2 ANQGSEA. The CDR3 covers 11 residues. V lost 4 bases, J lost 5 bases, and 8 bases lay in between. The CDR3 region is CSVAREYGYTF. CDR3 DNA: TGCAGCGTTGCCCGGGAGTATGGCTACACCTTC. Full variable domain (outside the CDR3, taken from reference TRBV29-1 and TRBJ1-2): SAVISQKPSRDICQRGTSLTIQCQVDSQVTMMFWYRQQPGQSLTLIATANQGSEATYESGFVIDKFPISRPNLTFSTLTVSNMSPEDSSIYLCSVAREYGYTFGSGTRLTVV.

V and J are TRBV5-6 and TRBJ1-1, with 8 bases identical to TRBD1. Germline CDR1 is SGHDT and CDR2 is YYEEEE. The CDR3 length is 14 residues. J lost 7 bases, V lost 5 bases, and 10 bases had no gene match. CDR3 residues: CASRWGTGDGEAFF. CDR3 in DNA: TGTGCCAGCAGGTGGGGGACAGGTGATGGTGAAGCTTTCTTT. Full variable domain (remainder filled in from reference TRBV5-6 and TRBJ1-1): DAGVTQSPTHLIKTRGQQVTLRCSPKSGHDTVSWYQQALGQGPQFIFQYYEEEERQRGNFPDRFSGHQFPNYSSELNVNALLLGDSALYLCASRWGTGDGEAFFGQGTRLTVV.

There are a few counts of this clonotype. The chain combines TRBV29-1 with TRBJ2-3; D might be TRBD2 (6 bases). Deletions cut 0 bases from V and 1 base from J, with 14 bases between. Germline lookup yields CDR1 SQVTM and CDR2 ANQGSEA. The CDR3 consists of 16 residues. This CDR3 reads CSVEDLSERGTDTQYF. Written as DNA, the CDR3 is TGCAGCGTTGAAGACCTCTCCGAGCGGGGCACAGATACGCAGTATTTT.

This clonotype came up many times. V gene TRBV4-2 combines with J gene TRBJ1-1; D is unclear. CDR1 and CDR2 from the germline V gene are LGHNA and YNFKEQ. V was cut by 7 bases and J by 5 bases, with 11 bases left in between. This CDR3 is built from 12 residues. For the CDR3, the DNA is TGTGCCAGCACCGGGGAAGGTACTGAAGCTTTCTTT. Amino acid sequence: CASTGEGTEAFF.

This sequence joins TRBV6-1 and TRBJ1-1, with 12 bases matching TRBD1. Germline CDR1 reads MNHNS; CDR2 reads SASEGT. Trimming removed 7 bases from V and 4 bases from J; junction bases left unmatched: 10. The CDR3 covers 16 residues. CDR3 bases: TGTGCCAGCACCCTTGTGGGACAGGGGGCATCCACTGAAGCTTTCTTT. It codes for CASTLVGQGASTEAFF.

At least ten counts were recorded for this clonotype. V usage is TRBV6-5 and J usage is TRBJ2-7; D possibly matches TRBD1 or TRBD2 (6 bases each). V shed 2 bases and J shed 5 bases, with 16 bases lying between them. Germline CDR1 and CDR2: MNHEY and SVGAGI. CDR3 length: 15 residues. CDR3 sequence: CASSYQGGRGDEQYF. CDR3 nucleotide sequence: TGTGCCAGCAGTTACCAAGGGGGGCGAGGGGACGAGCAGTACTTC.

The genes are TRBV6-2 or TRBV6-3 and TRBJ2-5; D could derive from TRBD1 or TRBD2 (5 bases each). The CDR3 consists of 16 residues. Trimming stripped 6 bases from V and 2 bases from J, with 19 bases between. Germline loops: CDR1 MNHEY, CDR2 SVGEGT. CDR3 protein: CASSRRPGRKQETQYF. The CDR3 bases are TGTGCCAGCAGCCGTCGCCCGGGACGGAAACAAGAGACCCAGTACTTC.

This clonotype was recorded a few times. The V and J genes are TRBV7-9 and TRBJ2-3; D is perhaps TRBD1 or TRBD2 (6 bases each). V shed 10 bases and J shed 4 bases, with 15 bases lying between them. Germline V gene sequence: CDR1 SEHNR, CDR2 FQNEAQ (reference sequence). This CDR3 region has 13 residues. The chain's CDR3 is CATSKGGSDTQYF. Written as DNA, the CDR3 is TGTGCCACCTCAAAGGGGGGCTCAGATACGCAGTATTTT.

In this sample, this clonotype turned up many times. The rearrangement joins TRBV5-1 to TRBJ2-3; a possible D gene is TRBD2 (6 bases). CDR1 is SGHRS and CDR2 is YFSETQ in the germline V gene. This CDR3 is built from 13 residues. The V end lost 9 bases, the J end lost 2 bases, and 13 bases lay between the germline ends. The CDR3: CATRDSTTDTQYF. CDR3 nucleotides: TGCGCCACCCGGGACTCGACCACAGATACGCAGTATTTT.

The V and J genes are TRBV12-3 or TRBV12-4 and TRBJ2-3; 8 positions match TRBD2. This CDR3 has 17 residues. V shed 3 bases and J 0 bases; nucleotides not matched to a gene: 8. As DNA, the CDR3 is TGTGCCAGCAGTTTTACAGGGACTAGGGCTAGCACAGATACGCAGTATTTT. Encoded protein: CASSFTGTRASTDTQYF.

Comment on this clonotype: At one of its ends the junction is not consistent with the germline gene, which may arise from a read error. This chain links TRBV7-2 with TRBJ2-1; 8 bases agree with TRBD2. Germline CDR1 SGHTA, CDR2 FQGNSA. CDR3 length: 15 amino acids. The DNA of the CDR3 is TGTGCCAGCAGCTTAGGGGGACTAGATTTAAATGAGCAGTCCTTC. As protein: CASSLGGLDLNEQSF.

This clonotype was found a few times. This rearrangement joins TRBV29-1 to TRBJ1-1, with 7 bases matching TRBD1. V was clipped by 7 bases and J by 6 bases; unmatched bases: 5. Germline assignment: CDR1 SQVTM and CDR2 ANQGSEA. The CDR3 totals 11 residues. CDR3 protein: CSANRGPEAFF. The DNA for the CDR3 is TGCAGCGCCAACAGGGGCCCTGAAGCTTTCTTT. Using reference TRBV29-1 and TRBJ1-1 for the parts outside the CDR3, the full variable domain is SAVISQKPSRDICQRGTSLTIQCQVDSQVTMMFWYRQQPGQSLTLIATANQGSEATYESGFVIDKFPISRPNLTFSTLTVSNMSPEDSSIYLCSANRGPEAFFGQGTRLTVV.

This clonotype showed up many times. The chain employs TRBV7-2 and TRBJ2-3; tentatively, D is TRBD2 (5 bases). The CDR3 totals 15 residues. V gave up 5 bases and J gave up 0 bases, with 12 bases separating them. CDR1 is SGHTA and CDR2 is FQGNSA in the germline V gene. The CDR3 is CASSPDYLSTDTQYF. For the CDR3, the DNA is TGTGCCAGCAGCCCAGACTACCTAAGCACAGATACGCAGTATTTT.

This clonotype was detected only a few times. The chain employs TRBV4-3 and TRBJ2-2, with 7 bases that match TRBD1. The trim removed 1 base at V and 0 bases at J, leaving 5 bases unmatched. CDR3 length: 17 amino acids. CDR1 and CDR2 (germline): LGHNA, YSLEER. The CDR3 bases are TGCGCCAGCAGCCAAGGGTCGACAGGGTCGAACACCGGGGAGCTGTTTTTT. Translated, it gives CASSQGSTGSNTGELFF.

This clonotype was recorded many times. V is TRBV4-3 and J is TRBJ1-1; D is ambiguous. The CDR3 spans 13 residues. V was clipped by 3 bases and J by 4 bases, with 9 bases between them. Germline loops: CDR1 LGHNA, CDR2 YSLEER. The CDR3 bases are TGCGCCAGCAGCCAGGACGTATTCACTGAAGCTTTCTTT. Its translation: CASSQDVFTEAFF.

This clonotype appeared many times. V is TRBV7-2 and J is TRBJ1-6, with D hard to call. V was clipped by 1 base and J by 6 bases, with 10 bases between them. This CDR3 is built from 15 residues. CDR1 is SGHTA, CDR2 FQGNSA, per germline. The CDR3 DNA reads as TGTGCCAGCAGCTTAGAATCCAGGTCTAATTCACCCCTCCACTTT. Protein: CASSLESRSNSPLHF. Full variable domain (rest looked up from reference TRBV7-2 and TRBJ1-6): GAGVSQSPSNKVTEKGKDVELRCDPISGHTALYWYRQSLGQGLEFLIYFQGNSAPDKSGLPSDRFSAERTGGSVSTLTIQRTQQEDSAVYLCASSLESRSNSPLHFGNGTRLTVT.

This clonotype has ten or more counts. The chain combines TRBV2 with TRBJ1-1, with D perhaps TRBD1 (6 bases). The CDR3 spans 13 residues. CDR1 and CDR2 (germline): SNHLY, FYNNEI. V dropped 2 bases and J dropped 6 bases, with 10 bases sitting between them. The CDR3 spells CASSETRGAEAFF. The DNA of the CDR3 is TGTGCCAGCAGTGAAACGAGGGGGGCTGAAGCTTTCTTT.